These 20 T cell receptor beta chains were sequenced from one sample in a study of T cells in Graves' hyperthyroidism and ophthalmopathy. Authors of the study amplified TCR beta CDR3 regions from RNA transcripts. First-round RT-PCR with HTBI primers amplified the TCR CDR3 region. MiXCR was run by TCRdb on the multiplex PCR reads, yielding one entry per CDR3 protein. The sample holds hundreds of thousands of distinct CDR3 sequences, 22% seen once. The sample consisted of blood. The source is a woman aged 70 to 79 with Graves' ophthalmopathy.

This clonotype has a handful of counts. The gene calls are TRBV29-1 and TRBJ2-7; 9 bases agree with TRBD1. The CDR3 totals 12 residues. Germline lookup yields CDR1 SQVTM and CDR2 ANQGSEA. Germline trimming cut 7 bases from V and 7 bases from J; bases unmatched to any gene: 8. The CDR3 DNA follows: TGCAGCGCCGGACAGGGGTCCTCGGAGCAGTACTTC. Its protein is CSAGQGSSEQYF.

The V and J genes are TRBV5-6 and TRBJ1-4; 8 bases agree with TRBD1. CDR1 and CDR2 (germline): SGHDT, YYEEEE. The CDR3 is 16 residues long. V was pared by 5 bases and J by 7 bases, with 13 bases of the junction left unmatched. The CDR3 here is CASSRDRGGRSEKLFF. In DNA form, the CDR3 reads TGTGCCAGCAGTCGTGACAGGGGCGGACGGAGTGAAAAACTGTTTTTT.

The chain employs TRBV30 and TRBJ1-2; D perhaps matches TRBD1 (5 bases). The CDR3 extends over 15 amino acids. V was shortened by 3 bases and J by 1 base, with 15 bases between the two germline ends. CDR1 and CDR2 (germline): GTSNPN, SVGIG (reference sequence). The CDR3 here is CAWSLWGGNNYGYTF. In nucleotides, the CDR3 is TGTGCCTGGAGCCTTTGGGGGGGGAATAACTATGGCTACACCTTC. Full variable domain (rest looked up from reference TRBV30 and TRBJ1-2): SQTIHQWPATLVQPVGSPLSLECTVEGTSNPNLYWYRQAAGRGLQLLFYSVGIGQISSEVPQNLSASRPQDRQFILSSKKLLLSDSGFYLCAWSLWGGNNYGYTFGSGTRLTVV.

This clonotype has a count of ten or more. The CDR3 reads CASSFPWGQKETQYF. CDR3 in DNA: TGTGCCAGCAGCTTCCCATGGGGGCAGAAAGAGACCCAGTACTTC. The chain uses TRBV7-8 and TRBJ2-5; weak D call: TRBD1 (6 bases). V shed 3 bases and J shed 3 bases, with 14 bases lying between them. Germline-derived CDR1 and CDR2 are SGHVS and FQNEAQ. The CDR3 sequence is 15 residues long.

The chain joins TRBV19 to TRBJ2-1, with D perhaps TRBD1 or TRBD2 (6 bases each). The germline CDR1 and CDR2 sequences are LNHDA and SQIVND (reference sequence). CDR3 size: 14 residues. The V end was cut by 6 bases, the J end by 4 bases, with 13 bases between. CDR3 in DNA: TGTGCCAGTAGGGAGGGGGTTATGTACAATGAGCAGTTCTTC. It codes for CASREGVMYNEQFF.

This chain joins TRBV5-1 and TRBJ2-7; D perhaps matches TRBD1 (6 bases). The CDR3 has 15 amino acids. Germline V gene sequence: CDR1 SGHRS, CDR2 YFSETQ. Trimming took off 4 bases at V and 4 bases at J, with 18 bases between the two ends. For the CDR3, the DNA is TGCGCCAGCAGCCCCTTTGGACAGCCCTCGTACGAGCAGTACTTC. Its protein product is CASSPFGQPSYEQYF.

This clonotype was seen repeatedly, ten times or more. As DNA, the CDR3 is TGTGCCAGCAGTTCCCACTACGAGCAGTACTTC. Translation gives CASSSHYEQYF. V usage is TRBV12-3 or TRBV12-4 and J usage is TRBJ2-7; D uncertain. The CDR3 is made up of 11 amino acids. V was clipped by 4 bases and J by 3 bases, with 4 bases between them.

Details on this clonotype: The junction does not match germline at one end; this may be a read error. This chain joins TRBV9 and TRBJ2-7; D might be TRBD1 (5 bases). The CDR3 length is 16 residues. From germline, CDR1 is SGDLS and CDR2 YYNGEE. CDR3 region: CASSPFYGAPAYEQYF. For the CDR3, the DNA is TGCGCCAGCAGCCCGTTCTATGGGGCGCCCGCCTACGAGCAGTACTTC. The full variable domain, with the rest looked up from reference TRBV9 and TRBJ2-7, is DSGVTQTPKHLITATGQRVTLRCSPRSGDLSVYWYQQSLDQGLQFLIQYYNGEERAKGNILERFSAQQFPDLHSELNLSSLELGDSALYFCASSPFYGAPAYEQYFGPGTRLTVT.

This clonotype was counted at least ten times. The chain has TRBV28 and TRBJ2-7; the D gene is possibly TRBD1 (6 bases). The CDR3 contains 16 residues. The germline V and J ends were trimmed by 0 bases and 4 bases, with 16 bases remaining between them. The germline V gene encodes CDR1 MDHEN and CDR2 SYDVKM. The CDR3 loop reads CASSLWGRQGSYEQYF. CDR3 nucleotides: TGTGCCAGCAGTTTATGGGGGCGGCAGGGGTCGTACGAGCAGTACTTC.

Turning to this clonotype: A read error is possible here, since a much larger clone lies one base away. The CDR3 carries no conserved terminal phenylalanine or tryptophan, so it likely arises from a read error. The chain recombines TRBV2 with TRBJ2-7, with D perhaps matching TRBD2 (5 bases). The germline V gene encodes CDR1 SNHLY and CDR2 FYNNEI. The CDR3 consists of 14 residues. V dropped 4 bases and J dropped 3 bases, with 13 bases sitting between them. The CDR3 protein is CASSVGRGGYEQYL. The DNA for the CDR3 is TGTGCCAGCAGTGTCGGCCGGGGTGGCTACGAGCAGTACCTC.

In this sample, this clonotype turned up a few times. The V gene is TRBV29-1, the J gene TRBJ1-5, with unresolved D. The CDR3 length is 13 residues. CDR1 SQVTM and CDR2 ANQGSEA come from the germline V gene. Trimming removed 6 bases from V and 3 bases from J, with 12 bases in between. The CDR3 DNA reads TGCAGCGTGTCGATCAGTCCCAATCAGCCCCAGCATTTT. Residues: CSVSISPNQPQHF.

This clonotype was seen a handful of times. This chain uses TRBV18 with TRBJ1-1; 8 bases agree with TRBD1. The V segment lost 4 bases and the J segment 11 bases; nucleotides outside the gene matches: 12. Germline CDR1 is KGHSH and CDR2 is LQKENI. The CDR3 runs 14 residues. CDR3 sequence: CASSQDLGQASAFF. The CDR3 DNA reads as TGTGCCAGCTCACAAGATTTGGGACAGGCTTCTGCTTTCTTT.

This clonotype was detected a few times. This chain links TRBV5-1 with TRBJ2-2; no clear D. The CDR3 extends over 14 amino acids. Trimming shortened V by 0 bases and J by 4 bases, and 7 bases separated the two germline ends. Germline values: CDR1 SGHRS, CDR2 YFSETQ. CDR3 in amino acids: CASSLGPSTGELFF. The CDR3 DNA sequence: TGCGCCAGCAGCTTGGGCCCGAGCACCGGGGAGCTGTTTTTT.

This clonotype was detected once. V usage is TRBV5-1 and J usage is TRBJ1-6; D is possibly TRBD1 (6 bases). The germline V gene encodes CDR1 SGHRS and CDR2 YFSETQ. The CDR3 runs 17 residues. V lost 0 bases, J lost 6 bases, and 16 bases lay in between. Here the CDR3 reads CASSLGGSTGINSPLHF. The CDR3 DNA follows: TGCGCCAGCAGCTTGGGCGGCTCGACAGGAATTAATTCACCCCTCCACTTT.

The table lists this clonotype with many counts. The chain uses TRBV28 and TRBJ2-7; 12 positions agree with TRBD2. CDR3 length equals 15 residues. With 6 bases clipped from V and 4 bases from J, the junction kept 7 bases outside the gene matches. CDR1 and CDR2 from the germline V gene are MDHEN and SYDVKM. The CDR3 sequence is CASRMTSGRSYEQYF. The DNA for the CDR3 is TGTGCCAGCAGGATGACTAGCGGGAGATCGTACGAGCAGTACTTC.

This clonotype occurred many times. This chain links TRBV2 with TRBJ2-3; 10 positions agree with TRBD2. The V gene end was trimmed by 2 bases and the J gene end by 5 bases; junction bases not matched to a gene: 7. The CDR3 has 16 amino acids. Germline V gene sequence: CDR1 SNHLY, CDR2 FYNNEI. CDR3 sequence: CASSETASGRVDTQYF. As DNA, the CDR3 is TGTGCCAGCAGTGAAACGGCTAGCGGGAGAGTAGATACGCAGTATTTT. The complete variable domain, with remaining parts taken from reference TRBV2 and TRBJ2-3, reads EPEVTQTPSHQVTQMGQEVILRCVPISNHLYFYWYRQILGQKVEFLVSFYNNEISEKSEIFDDQFSVERPDGSNFTLKIRSTKLEDSAMYFCASSETASGRVDTQYFGPGTRLTVL.

The gene calls are TRBV12-5 and TRBJ2-3; the match to TRBD1 covers 11 bases. Trimming at V came to 2 bases and at J to 3 bases, leaving 13 bases not matched to a gene. The CDR3 runs to 19 residues. The germline V gene encodes CDR1 LGHNT and CDR2 FRNRAP. The CDR3 region is CASGLPRDRGILGTDTQYF. CDR3 nucleotide sequence: TGTGCTAGTGGTTTGCCCCGGGACAGGGGGATCTTGGGTACAGATACGCAGTATTTT.

J is TRBJ2-1 and V is TRBV5-1; D is ambiguous. V was clipped by 4 bases and J by 0 bases, with 11 bases between them. Per germline, CDR1 SGHRS and CDR2 YFSETQ. The CDR3 contains 15 residues. CDR3 coding DNA: TGCGCCAGCAGCGTCGGACGAAGCTCCTACAATGAGCAGTTCTTC. It translates to CASSVGRSSYNEQFF.

The rearrangement links TRBV5-1 to TRBJ2-3, with 7 positions matching TRBD1. CDR1 and CDR2 (germline): SGHRS, YFSETQ. The CDR3 extends over 20 amino acids. V shed 3 bases, J shed 0 bases, and the junction held 19 bases outside the gene matches. This chain's CDR3 is CASSSIRLGQRPTSTDTQYF. As DNA, the CDR3 is TGCGCCAGCAGCTCGATACGGTTGGGACAGAGACCTACTAGCACAGATACGCAGTATTTT.

A few counts support this clonotype. The chain links TRBV7-8 to TRBJ2-7, with 10 bases aligning to TRBD2. The junction had 9 bases not matched to a gene; V was cut back by 6 bases and J by 4 bases. CDR3 length equals 15 residues. Germline V gene lookup returns CDR1 SGHVS and CDR2 FQNEAQ. CDR3 residues: CASRPLAGDSYEQYF. CDR3 DNA sequence: TGTGCCAGCAGGCCTCTAGCGGGAGATTCATACGAGCAGTACTTC.